This entry concerns a single TCR beta chain. The CDR3 has 15 amino acids. Germline CDR1 PRHDT, CDR2 FYEKMQ (reference sequence). Trimming took 4 bases from V and 6 from J; bases not matched to a gene: 6. PCR primers comprised 60 Vbeta and 13 Jbeta primers. Method: immunoSEQ multiplex PCR; TCRdb's copy keeps in-frame clones and lacks some. The table records some 200,000 clones, around 74% of them present only once. The sample is drawn from a study of cytomegalovirus exposure and HLA in healthy donors. The chain uses TRBV13 and TRBJ2-1; 10 positions agree with TRBD2. The source of this sequence is a girl under 18 in good health and CMV-seropositive. Sample: PBMCs. The CDR3 is CASSSRTSGPNEQFF. The CDR3 coding sequence is TGTGCCAGCAGCTCAAGGACTAGCGGACCCAATGAGCAGTTCTTC. Using reference TRBV13 and TRBJ2-1 for the parts outside the CDR3, the full variable domain is AAGVIQSPRHLIKEKRETATLKCYPIPRHDTVYWYQQGPGQDPQFLISFYEKMQSDKGSIPDRFSAQQFSDYHSELNMSSLELGDSALYFCASSSRTSGPNEQFFGPGTRLTVL.